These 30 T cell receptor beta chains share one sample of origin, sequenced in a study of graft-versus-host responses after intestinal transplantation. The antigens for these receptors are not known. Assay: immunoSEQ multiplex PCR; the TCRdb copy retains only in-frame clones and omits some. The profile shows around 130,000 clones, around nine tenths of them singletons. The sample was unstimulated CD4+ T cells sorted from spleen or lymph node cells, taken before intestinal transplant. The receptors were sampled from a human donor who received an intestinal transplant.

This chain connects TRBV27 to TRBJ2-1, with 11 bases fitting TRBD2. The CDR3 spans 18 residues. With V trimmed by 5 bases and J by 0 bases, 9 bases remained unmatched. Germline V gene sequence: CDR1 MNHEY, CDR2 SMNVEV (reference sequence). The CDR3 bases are TGTGCCAGCAGTCCTCGGACTAGCGGGTTAAGCTCCTACAATGAGCAGTTCTTC. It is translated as CASSPRTSGLSSYNEQFF.

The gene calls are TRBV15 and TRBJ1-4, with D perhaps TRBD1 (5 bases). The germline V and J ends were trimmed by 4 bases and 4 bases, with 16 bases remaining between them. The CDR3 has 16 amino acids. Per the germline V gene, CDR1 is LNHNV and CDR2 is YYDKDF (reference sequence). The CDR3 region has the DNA TGTGCCACCAGCATTATGGGGCGCGGCCATAATGAAAAACTGTTTTTT. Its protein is CATSIMGRGHNEKLFF.

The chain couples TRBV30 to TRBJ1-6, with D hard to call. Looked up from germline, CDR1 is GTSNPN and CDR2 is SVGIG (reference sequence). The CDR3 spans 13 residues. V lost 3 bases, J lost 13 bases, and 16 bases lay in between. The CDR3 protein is CAWRARPSFPLHF. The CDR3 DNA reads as TGTGCCTGGAGAGCCAGGCCCTCTTTCCCCCTCCACTTT.

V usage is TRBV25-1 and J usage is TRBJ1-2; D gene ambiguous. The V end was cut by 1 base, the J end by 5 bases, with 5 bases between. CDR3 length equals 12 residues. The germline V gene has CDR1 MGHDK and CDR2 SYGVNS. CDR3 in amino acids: CASSESGYGYTF. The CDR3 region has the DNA TGTGCCAGCAGTGAATCTGGTTATGGCTACACCTTC.

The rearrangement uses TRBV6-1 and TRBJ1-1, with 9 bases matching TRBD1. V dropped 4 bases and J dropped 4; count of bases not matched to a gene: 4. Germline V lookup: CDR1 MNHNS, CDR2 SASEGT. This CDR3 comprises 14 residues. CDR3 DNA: TGTGCCAGCAGTGTTCAGACAGGGGGCACTGAAGCTTTCTTT. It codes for CASSVQTGGTEAFF.

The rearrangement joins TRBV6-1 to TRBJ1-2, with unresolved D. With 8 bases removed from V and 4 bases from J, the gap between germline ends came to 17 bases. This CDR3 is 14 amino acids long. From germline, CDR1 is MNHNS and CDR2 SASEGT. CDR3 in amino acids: CASRPTGRAYGYTF. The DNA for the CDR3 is TGTGCCAGCCGTCCAACCGGACGAGCCTATGGCTACACCTTC.

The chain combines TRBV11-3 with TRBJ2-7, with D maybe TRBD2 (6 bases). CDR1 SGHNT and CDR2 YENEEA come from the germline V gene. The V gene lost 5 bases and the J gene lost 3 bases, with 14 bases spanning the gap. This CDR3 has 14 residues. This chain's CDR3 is CASSHLEGLYEQYF. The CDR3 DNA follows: TGTGCCAGCAGCCACTTGGAGGGCCTCTACGAGCAGTACTTC.

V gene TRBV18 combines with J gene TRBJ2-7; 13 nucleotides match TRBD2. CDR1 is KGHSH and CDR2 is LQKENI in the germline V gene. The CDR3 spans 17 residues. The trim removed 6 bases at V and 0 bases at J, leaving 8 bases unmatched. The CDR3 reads CASSRTSGGESSYEQYF. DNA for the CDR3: TGTGCCAGCTCTAGGACTAGCGGGGGCGAAAGCTCCTACGAGCAGTACTTC.

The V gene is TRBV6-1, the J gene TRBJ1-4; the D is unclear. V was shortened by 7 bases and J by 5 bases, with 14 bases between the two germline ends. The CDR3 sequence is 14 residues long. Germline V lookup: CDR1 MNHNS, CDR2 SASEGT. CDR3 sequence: CASTRDLSNEKLFF. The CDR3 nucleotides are TGTGCCAGCACCCGAGACCTTTCCAATGAAAAACTGTTTTTT.

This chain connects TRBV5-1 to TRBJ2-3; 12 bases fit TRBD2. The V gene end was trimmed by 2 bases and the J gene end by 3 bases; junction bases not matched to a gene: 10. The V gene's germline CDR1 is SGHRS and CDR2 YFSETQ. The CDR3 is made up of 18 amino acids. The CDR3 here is CASSLGLAGRKLTDTQYF. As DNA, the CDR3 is TGCGCCAGCAGCTTAGGACTAGCGGGGCGGAAATTAACAGATACGCAGTATTTT. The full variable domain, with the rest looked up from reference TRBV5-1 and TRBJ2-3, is KAGVTQTPRYLIKTRGQQVTLSCSPISGHRSVSWYQQTPGQGLQFLFEYFSETQRNKGNFPGRFSGRQFSNSRSEMNVSTLELGDSALYLCASSLGLAGRKLTDTQYFGPGTRLTVL.

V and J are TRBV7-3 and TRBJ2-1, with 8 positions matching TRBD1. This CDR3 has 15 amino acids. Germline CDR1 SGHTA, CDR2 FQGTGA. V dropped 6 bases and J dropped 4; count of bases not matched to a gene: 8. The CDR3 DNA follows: TGTGCCAGCAGTCTGGGACAGGCAATTTACAATGAGCAGTTCTTC. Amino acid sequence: CASSLGQAIYNEQFF. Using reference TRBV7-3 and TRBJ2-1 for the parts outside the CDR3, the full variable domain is GAGVSQTPSNKVTEKGKYVELRCDPISGHTALYWYRQSLGQGPEFLIYFQGTGAADDSGLPNDRFFAVRPEGSVSTLKIQRTERGDSAVYLCASSLGQAIYNEQFFGPGTRLTVL.

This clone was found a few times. CDR3 residues: CASGGGYGYTF. The CDR3 DNA follows: TGTGCCAGCGGGGGAGGCTATGGCTACACCTTC. This chain joins TRBV28 and TRBJ1-2; a possible D gene is TRBD1 (5 bases). Germline lookup yields CDR1 MDHEN and CDR2 SYDVKM. This CDR3 has 11 amino acids. Trimming shortened V by 8 bases and J by 4 bases, and 8 bases separated the two germline ends.

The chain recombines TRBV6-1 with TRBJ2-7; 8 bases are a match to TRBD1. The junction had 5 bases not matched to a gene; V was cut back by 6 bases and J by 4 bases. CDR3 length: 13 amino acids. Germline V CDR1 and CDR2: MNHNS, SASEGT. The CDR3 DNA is TGTGCCAGCAGGGGACAGGTCCTTTACGAGCAGTACTTC. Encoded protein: CASRGQVLYEQYF.

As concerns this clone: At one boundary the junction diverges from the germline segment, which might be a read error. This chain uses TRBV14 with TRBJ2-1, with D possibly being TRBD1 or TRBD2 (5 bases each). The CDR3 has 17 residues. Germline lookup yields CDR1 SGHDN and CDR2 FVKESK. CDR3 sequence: CASSRYTSGRNYNGQFF. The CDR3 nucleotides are TGTGCCAGCAGCCGATATACTTCGGGACGGAATTACAATGGGCAGTTCTTC.

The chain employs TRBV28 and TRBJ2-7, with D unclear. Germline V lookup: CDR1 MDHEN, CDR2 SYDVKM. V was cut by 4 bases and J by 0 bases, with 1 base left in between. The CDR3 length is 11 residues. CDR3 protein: CASSYSYEQYF. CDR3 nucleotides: TGTGCCAGCAGTTACTCCTACGAGCAGTACTTC.

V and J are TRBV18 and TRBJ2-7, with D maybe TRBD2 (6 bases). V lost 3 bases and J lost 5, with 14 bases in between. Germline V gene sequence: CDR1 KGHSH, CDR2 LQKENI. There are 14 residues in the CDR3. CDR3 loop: CASSPPLGGNEQYF. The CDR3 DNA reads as TGTGCCAGCTCACCGCCACTGGGGGGAAACGAGCAGTACTTC. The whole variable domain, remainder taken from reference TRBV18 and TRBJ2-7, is NAGVMQNPRHLVRRRGQEARLRCSPMKGHSHVYWYRQLPEEGLKFMVYLQKENIIDESGMPKERFSAEFPKEGPSILRIQQVVRGDSAAYFCASSPPLGGNEQYFGPGTRLTVT.

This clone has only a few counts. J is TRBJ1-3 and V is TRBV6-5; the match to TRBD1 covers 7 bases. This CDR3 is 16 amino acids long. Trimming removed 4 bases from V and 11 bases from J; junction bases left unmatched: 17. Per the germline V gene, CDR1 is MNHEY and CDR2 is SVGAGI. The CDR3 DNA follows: TGTGCCAGCAGTTCGAATTCAGGGGGTTCTTCTTTTCCCATATATTTT. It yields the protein CASSSNSGGSSFPIYF.

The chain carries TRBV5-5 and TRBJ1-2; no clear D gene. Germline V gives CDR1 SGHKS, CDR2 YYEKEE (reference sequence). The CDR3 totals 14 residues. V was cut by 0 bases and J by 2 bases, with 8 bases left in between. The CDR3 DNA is TGTGCCAGCAGCTTGGAAGCTCACAACTATGGCTACACCTTC. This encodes CASSLEAHNYGYTF. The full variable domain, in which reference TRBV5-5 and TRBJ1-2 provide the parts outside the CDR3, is DAGVTQSPTHLIKTRGQQVTLRCSPISGHKSVSWYQQVLGQGPQFIFQYYEKEERGRGNFPDRFSARQFPNYSSELNVNALLLGDSALYLCASSLEAHNYGYTFGSGTRLTVV.

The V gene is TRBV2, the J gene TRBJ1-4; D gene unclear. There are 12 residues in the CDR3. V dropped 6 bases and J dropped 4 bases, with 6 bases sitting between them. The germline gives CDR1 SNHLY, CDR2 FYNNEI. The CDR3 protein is CASRRDNEKLFF. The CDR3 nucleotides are TGTGCCAGCAGACGCGATAATGAAAAACTGTTTTTT.

The CDR3 nucleotides read TGTGCCAGCAGCCTCGACAGGGGGGGGAATGAAAAACTGTTTTTT. This encodes CASSLDRGGNEKLFF. The rearrangement links TRBV2 to TRBJ1-4, with 9 bases aligning to TRBD1. CDR1 SNHLY and CDR2 FYNNEI come from the germline V gene. V shed 6 bases, J shed 5 bases, and the junction held 7 bases outside the gene matches. The length of the CDR3 is 15 residues. The whole variable domain, filled in from reference TRBV2 and TRBJ1-4, reads EPEVTQTPSHQVTQMGQEVILRCVPISNHLYFYWYRQILGQKVEFLVSFYNNEISEKSEIFDDQFSVERPDGSNFTLKIRSTKLEDSAMYFCASSLDRGGNEKLFFGSGTQLSVL.

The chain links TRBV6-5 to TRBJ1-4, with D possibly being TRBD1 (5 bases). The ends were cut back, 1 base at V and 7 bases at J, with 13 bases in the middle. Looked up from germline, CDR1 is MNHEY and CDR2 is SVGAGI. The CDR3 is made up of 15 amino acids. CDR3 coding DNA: TGTGCCAGCAGTTACTTGGGGACGGGTGGTGAAAAACTGTTTTTT. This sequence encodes CASSYLGTGGEKLFF.

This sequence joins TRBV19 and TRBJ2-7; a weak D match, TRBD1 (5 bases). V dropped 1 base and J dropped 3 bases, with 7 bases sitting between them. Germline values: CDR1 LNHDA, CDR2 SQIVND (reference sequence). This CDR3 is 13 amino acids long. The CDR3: CASSIGQLYEQYF. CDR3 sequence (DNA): TGTGCCAGTAGTATAGGACAGCTCTACGAGCAGTACTTC.

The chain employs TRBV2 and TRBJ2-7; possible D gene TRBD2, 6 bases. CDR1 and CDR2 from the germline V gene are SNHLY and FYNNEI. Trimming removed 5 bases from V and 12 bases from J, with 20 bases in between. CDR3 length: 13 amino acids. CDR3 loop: CASSPARDSPAYF. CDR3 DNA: TGTGCCAGCAGTCCCGCAAGGGACTCCCCAGCGTACTTC.

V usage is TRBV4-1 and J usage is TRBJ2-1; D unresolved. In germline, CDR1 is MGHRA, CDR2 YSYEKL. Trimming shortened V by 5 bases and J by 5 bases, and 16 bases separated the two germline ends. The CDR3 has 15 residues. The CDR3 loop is CASSSPPRGDNEQFF. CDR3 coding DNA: TGCGCCAGCAGCTCTCCTCCTCGTGGGGACAATGAGCAGTTCTTC.

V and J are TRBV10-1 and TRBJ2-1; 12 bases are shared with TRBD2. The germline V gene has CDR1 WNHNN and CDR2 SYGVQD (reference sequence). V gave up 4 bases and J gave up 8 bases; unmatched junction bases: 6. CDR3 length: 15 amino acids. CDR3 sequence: CASSGLAGGPHEQFF. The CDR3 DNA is TGCGCCAGCAGTGGCCTAGCGGGGGGGCCTCATGAGCAGTTCTTC.

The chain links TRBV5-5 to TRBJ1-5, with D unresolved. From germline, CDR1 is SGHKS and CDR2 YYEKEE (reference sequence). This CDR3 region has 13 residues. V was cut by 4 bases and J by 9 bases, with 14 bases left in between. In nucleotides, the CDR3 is TGTGCCAGCAGCCGGAGCGGAGTGTGGCCCCAGCATTTT. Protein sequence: CASSRSGVWPQHF.

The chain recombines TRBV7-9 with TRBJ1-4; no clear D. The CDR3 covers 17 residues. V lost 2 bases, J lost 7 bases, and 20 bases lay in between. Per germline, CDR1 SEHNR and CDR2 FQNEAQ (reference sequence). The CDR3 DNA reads TGTGCCAGCAGCTTATCGGGGTCTACACAAGTTGGTGAAAAACTGTTTTTT. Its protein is CASSLSGSTQVGEKLFF.

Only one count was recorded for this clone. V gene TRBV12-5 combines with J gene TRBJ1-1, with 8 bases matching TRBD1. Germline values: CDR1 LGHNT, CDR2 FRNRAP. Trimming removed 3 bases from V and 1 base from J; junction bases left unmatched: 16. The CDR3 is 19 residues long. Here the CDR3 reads CASGFNLGTGHQGNTEAFF. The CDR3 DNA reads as TGTGCTAGTGGTTTTAATCTCGGGACAGGCCATCAGGGGAACACTGAAGCTTTCTTT.

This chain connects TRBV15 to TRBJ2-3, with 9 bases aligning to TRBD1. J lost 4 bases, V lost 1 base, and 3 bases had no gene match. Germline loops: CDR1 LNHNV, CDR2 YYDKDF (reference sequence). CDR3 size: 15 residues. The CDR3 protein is CATSRGDRVPDTQYF. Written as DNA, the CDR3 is TGTGCCACCAGCAGAGGGGACAGGGTGCCAGATACGCAGTATTTT.

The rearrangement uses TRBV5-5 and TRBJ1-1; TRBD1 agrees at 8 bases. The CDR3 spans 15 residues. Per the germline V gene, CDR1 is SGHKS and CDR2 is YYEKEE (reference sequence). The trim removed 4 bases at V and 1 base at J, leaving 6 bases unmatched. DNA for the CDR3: TGTGCCAGCAGCCTACCCGGGACAGGGAACACTGAAGCTTTCTTT. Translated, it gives CASSLPGTGNTEAFF.